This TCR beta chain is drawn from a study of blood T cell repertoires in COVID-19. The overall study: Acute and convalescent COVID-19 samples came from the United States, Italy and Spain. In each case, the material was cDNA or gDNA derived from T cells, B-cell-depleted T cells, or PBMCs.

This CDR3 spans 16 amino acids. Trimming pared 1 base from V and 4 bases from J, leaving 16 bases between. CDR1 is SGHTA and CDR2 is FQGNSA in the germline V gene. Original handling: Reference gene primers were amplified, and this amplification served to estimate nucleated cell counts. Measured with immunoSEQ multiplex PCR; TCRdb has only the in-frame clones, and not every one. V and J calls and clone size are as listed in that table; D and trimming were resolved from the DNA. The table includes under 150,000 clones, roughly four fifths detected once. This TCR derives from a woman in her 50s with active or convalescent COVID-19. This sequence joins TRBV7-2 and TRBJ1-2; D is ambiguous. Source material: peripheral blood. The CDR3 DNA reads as TGTGCCAGCAGCTTAGTGGGTCCGGGGTATGGCTATGGCTACACCTTC. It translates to CASSLVGPGYGYGYTF.